This entry lists 7 T cell receptor delta chains sequenced from one sample in a study of γδ T cells in repeated Plasmodium falciparum infection. Gammadelta T cells were flow-sorted from PBMC into Vgamma9/Vdelta2+ and Vdelta2-negative populations for bulk analysis. TCRdb applied CATT to the multiplex PCR reads for clone calling. This table holds approximately 50,000 delta-chain clones, around 2% found once. The source material was gamma-delta T cells from blood. The receptors were sampled from a pool of human donors (malaria-infected and uninfected, not separated).

This clone occurred a few times. A single base is all that separates this from a far larger clone, so a read error is likely. The V and J genes are TRDV1 and TRDJ1; 10 bases are shared with TRDD3. Germline matching of the DNA provided the J gene here, since TCRdb leaves it blank. Germline CDR1 and CDR2: TSWWSYY and QGS. CDR3 length: 22 residues. The CDR3 protein is CALGEQIRVPILGDLYTDKLIF. CDR3 nucleotide sequence: TGTGCCCTTGGGGAACAAATTAGGGTACCGATACTGGGGGATCTGTACACCGATAAACTCATCTTT.

Points on this clone: The protein in TCRdb stems from a much larger clone and differs at residue 10 from this DNA's translation, likely a read error; here the protein is translated from the DNA. The chain joins TRAV38-2/DV8 to TRDJ1; D possibly corresponds to TRDD3 (6 bases). Germline V gene sequence: CDR1 TSESDYY, CDR2 QEAYKQQN. The CDR3 length is 15 residues. The V and J ends lost 4 bases and 4 bases respectively, with 17 bases between them. The CDR3 here is CAYRGTGMILDKLIF. The DNA for the CDR3 is TGTGCTTATAGGGGGACGGGGATGATTCTCGATAAACTCATCTTT.

This clone was seen many times. Since a far larger clone is one base different, this is likely a read error. This same CDR3 is encoded by further DNA sequences in the sample. The chain joins TRAV38-2/DV8 to TRDJ1, with 11 nucleotides matching TRDD3. The CDR3 has 21 amino acids. V lost 0 bases and J lost 5; bases outside the gene matches: 21. Germline loops: CDR1 TSESDYY, CDR2 QEAYKQQN. The CDR3 here is CAYRSALLLFALGDTQDKLIF. For the CDR3, the DNA is TGTGCTTATAGGAGCGCTCTCCTACTTTTCGCTCTGGGGGATACACAGGATAAACTCATCTTT.

There are a few counts of this clone. The protein that TCRdb holds for this DNA derives from a much larger clone and differs from the translated DNA at residue 15, which likely indicates a read error; the protein shown here is translated from the DNA. The genes are TRDV1 and TRDJ1; 8 positions match TRDD3. The J gene, not given by TCRdb, was assigned here from a germline match of the nucleotide sequence. The CDR3 runs to 20 residues. V lost 2 bases, J lost 4 bases, and 21 bases stayed unmatched. Per the germline V gene, CDR1 is TSWWSYY and CDR2 is QGS. The CDR3 sequence is CALGEVYPRRMGDWIDKLIF. DNA of the CDR3: TGTGCTCTTGGGGAAGTGTATCCCAGGAGGATGGGGGATTGGATCGATAAACTCATCTTT.

This clone was observed many times. This DNA's translation differs at residue 13 from TCRdb's protein, which comes from a much larger clone; a read error is likely, and the protein shown is translated from the DNA. The genes are TRDV1 and TRDJ1, with TRDD3 identical over 7 bases. The J gene was not available in TCRdb and was assigned here by matching the DNA to germline segments. The CDR3 length is 22 residues. J was trimmed by 0 bases and V by 0 bases; bases with no gene match: 22. Germline V gene lookup returns CDR1 TSWWSYY and CDR2 QGS. CDR3 DNA: TGTGCTCTTGGGGAACTCTGCCCTCATCTACTGGGGAATACCATATACACCGATAAACTCATCTTT. Translating gives CALGELCPHLLGNTIYTDKLIF.

Remarks on this clone: A far larger clone is one nucleotide away, so this likely arose from a read error. Other DNA sequences in the same sample also yield this CDR3. The J gene has no call, while the V gene is TRDV2; TRDD3, the D gene given by the table, was not confirmed from the DNA. Germline V gene sequence: CDR1 GEAIGNYY, CDR2 EKD. CDR3 size: 13 residues. The CDR3 loop reads CACDQMGKDKLIF. The CDR3 nucleotides read TGTGCCTGTGACCAGATGGGGAAAGATAAACTCATTTTT.

On this clone: TCRdb attributes to this sequence the protein of a much larger clone, which differs from the DNA translation at residue 10; a read error is likely, and the protein displayed is translated from the DNA. CDR3: CALGELNPTSPRTFGWGIRTDKLIF. The CDR3 nucleotides read TGTGCTCTTGGGGAACTTAACCCCACATCCCCACGCACATTTGGGTGGGGGATACGAACCGATAAACTCATCTTT. The chain carries TRDV1 and TRDJ1, with 11 bases that match TRDD3. No J segment appears in TCRdb, so it was assigned here by matching the sequence to germline. This CDR3 spans 25 amino acids. The germline V gene encodes CDR1 TSWWSYY and CDR2 QGS. The trim removed 0 bases at V and 2 bases at J, leaving 29 bases unmatched.